These T cell receptor beta chains were read from a single sample in a study of blood T cell repertoires in COVID-19. The data were produced by immunoSEQ multiplex PCR, yet TCRdb's version contains in-frame clones alone and is incomplete. The sample consists of fewer than 250,000 clones, roughly four fifths of them appearing once. Specimen: PBMCs or T cells enriched from blood (not recorded which). Receptors originate from a middle-aged woman who had been exposed to COVID-19. Each CDR3 is given with its conserved first and last residue. Each record gives: clone size, J gene, V gene, CDR3 protein. The listing skips clone size in some rows; elsewhere it reads once, few, many or a size class.

-	TRBJ2-3	TRBV7-2	CASSLARATDSTDTQYF
-	TRBJ1-5	TRBV6-2/TRBV6-3	CASSLRQYNQPQHF
few	TRBJ1-5	TRBV30	CAWRPQGKGNQPQHF
-	TRBJ2-1	TRBV21-1	CASSRRDRDNEQFF
-	TRBJ1-4	TRBV9	CASRAGGRVEKLFF
-	TRBJ2-3	TRBV7-3	CASSLTSSGVVTDTQYF
-	TRBJ1-1	TRBV7-8	CASSSGPGSAFF
once	TRBJ1-6	TRBV19	CASTDSGNSPLHF
once	TRBJ2-7	TRBV4-2	CASSQVYEGYEQYF
few	TRBJ1-6	TRBV15	CATSRGGEGNSPLHF
-	TRBJ1-3	TRBV5-1	CASSTFPGQGMNTIYF
-	TRBJ2-3	TRBV5-5	CASSLSGSTDTQYF
-	TRBJ1-2	TRBV12-3/TRBV12-4	CASSLGGTRGYTF
-	TRBJ1-2	TRBV3-1/TRBV3-2	CASSQTGDYGYTF